This T cell receptor beta chain was retrieved from a study of blood T cell repertoires in COVID-19. The wider study: The United States, Italy and Spain provided the acute and convalescent COVID-19 samples. Sources were T cells, B-cell-depleted T cells, or PBMCs; the material itself was cDNA or gDNA.

This clone has a handful of counts. The germline V and J ends were trimmed by 1 base and 4 bases, with 6 bases remaining between them. This CDR3 contains 13 residues. Germline V gene lookup returns CDR1 SGHRS and CDR2 YFSETQ. Source study methods: Amplifying reference gene primers gave estimates of nucleated cell counts. Method: immunoSEQ multiplex PCR; TCRdb's copy keeps in-frame clones and lacks some. Clone size and the V and J calls come from that table; the DNA yielded D and trimming. Counted here are about 91,000 clones, 75% to 85% occurring once; the ten biggest clones make up 24%. The sample comprised peripheral blood. This receptor was taken from a man between 65 and 80 years old with acute or convalescent COVID-19. This chain joins TRBV5-1 and TRBJ2-1; D unresolved. The CDR3 nucleotides are TGCGCCAGCAGCTTGCTAAAGTACAATGAGCAGTTCTTC. This sequence encodes CASSLLKYNEQFF.